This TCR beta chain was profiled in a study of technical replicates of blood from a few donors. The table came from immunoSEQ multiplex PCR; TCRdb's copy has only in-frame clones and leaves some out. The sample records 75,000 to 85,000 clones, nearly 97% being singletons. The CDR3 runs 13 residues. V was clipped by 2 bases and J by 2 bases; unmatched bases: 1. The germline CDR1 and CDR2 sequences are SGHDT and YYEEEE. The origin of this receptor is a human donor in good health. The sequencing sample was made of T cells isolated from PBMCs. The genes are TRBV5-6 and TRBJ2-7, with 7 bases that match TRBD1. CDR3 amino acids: CASSLQGPYEQYF. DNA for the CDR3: TGTGCCAGCAGCTTACAGGGGCCCTACGAGCAGTACTTC.